Reported below is one T cell receptor (beta chain). The sample originates from a study of blood T cell repertoires in COVID-19. At the level of the study: The United States, Italy and Spain provided the acute and convalescent COVID-19 samples. PBMCs, B-cell-depleted T cells, or T cells were the source of the cDNA or gDNA that made up the material.

As handled by the study authors: Scientists estimated how many nucleated cells there were by amplifying reference gene primers. Assay used: immunoSEQ multiplex PCR; TCRdb lists only in-frame clones, some missing. V and J calls and clone size come straight from that table; D and trimming were deduced from the DNA. The sample has approximately 300,000 clones, around 80% seen once. Germline values: CDR1 MNHEY, CDR2 SMNVEV (reference sequence). The CDR3 covers 19 residues. The J segment lost 0 bases and the V segment lost 6 bases, leaving 13 bases of the junction unmatched. This clonotype originated in a woman between 45 and 65 years old with acute or convalescent COVID-19. Sequencing was done on a sample of peripheral blood. V usage is TRBV27 and J usage is TRBJ2-1, with TRBD2 matching over 11 bases. The CDR3 loop reads CASRRLAGTTISSYNEQFF. The CDR3 DNA reads TGTGCCAGCAGGCGACTAGCGGGAACTACAATCAGCTCCTACAATGAGCAGTTCTTC.